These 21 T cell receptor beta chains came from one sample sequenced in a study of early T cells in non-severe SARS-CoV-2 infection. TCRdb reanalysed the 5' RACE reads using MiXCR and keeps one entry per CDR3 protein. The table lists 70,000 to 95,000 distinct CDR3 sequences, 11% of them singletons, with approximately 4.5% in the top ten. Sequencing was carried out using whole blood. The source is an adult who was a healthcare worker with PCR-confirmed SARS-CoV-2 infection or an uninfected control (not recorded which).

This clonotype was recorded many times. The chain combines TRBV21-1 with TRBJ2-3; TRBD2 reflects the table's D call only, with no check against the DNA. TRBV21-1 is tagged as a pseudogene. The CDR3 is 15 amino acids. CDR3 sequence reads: CASSNRADGTDTQYF. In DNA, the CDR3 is TGTGCCAGCAGCAACAGGGCCGACGGCACAGATACGCAGTATTTT.

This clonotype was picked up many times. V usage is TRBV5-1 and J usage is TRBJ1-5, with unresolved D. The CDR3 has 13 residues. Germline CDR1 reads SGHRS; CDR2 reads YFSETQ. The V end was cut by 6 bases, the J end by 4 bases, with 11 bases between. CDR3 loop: CASKEGVNQPQHF. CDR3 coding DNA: TGCGCCAGCAAAGAGGGAGTGAATCAGCCCCAGCATTTT.

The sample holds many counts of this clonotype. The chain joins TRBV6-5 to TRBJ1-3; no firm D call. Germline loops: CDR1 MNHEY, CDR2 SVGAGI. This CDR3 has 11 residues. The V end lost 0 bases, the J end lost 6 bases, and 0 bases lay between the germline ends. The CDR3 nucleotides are TGTGCCAGCAGTTACTCAAACACCATATATTTT. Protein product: CASSYSNTIYF.

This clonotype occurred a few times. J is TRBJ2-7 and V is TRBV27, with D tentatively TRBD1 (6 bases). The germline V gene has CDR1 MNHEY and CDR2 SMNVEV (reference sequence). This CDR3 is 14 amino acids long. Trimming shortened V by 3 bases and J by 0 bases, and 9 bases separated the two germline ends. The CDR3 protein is CASSFTGRSYEQYF. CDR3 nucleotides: TGTGCCAGCAGTTTTACAGGGCGCTCCTACGAGCAGTACTTC.

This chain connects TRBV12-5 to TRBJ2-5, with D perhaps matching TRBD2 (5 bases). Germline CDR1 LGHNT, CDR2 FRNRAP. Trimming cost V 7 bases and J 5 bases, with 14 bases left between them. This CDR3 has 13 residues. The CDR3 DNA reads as TGTGCTAGTGCCCCGGGGTACCTCGAGACCCAGTACTTC. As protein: CASAPGYLETQYF.

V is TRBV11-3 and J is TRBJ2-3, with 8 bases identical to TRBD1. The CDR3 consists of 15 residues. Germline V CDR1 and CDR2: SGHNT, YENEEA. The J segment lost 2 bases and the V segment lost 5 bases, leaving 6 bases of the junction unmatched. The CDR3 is CASSPGQGYTDTQYF. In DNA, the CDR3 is TGTGCCAGCAGCCCCGGACAGGGATACACAGATACGCAGTATTTT.

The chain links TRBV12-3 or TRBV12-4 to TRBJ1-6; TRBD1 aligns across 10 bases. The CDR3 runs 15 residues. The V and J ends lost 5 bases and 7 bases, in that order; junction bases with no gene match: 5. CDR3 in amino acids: CASSIRTGGNSPLHF. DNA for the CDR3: TGTGCCAGCAGTATCCGGACAGGGGGGAATTCACCCCTCCACTTT.

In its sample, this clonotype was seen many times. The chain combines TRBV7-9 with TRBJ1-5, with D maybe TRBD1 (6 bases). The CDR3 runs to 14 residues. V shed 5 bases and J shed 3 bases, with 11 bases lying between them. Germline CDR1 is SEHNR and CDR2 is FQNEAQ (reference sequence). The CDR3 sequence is CASSPDSFNQPQHF. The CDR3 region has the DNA TGTGCCAGCAGCCCGGACAGCTTCAATCAGCCCCAGCATTTT.

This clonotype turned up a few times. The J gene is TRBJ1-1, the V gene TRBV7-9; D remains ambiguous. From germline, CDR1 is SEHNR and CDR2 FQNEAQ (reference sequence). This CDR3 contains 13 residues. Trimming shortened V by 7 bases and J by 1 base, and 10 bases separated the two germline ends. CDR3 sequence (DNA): TGTGCCAGCATCCCGGCGGGGAACACTGAAGCTTTCTTT. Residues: CASIPAGNTEAFF.

CDR3 loop: CASSHSESRDTQYF. The CDR3 DNA sequence: TGTGCCAGCAGCCACTCTGAGAGCCGGGATACGCAGTATTTT. The chain employs TRBV7-2 and TRBJ2-3; D is unresolved. Per the germline V gene, CDR1 is SGHTA and CDR2 is FQGNSA. The CDR3 has 14 residues. Trimming removed 5 bases from V and 6 bases from J, with 15 bases in between.

The CDR3 is CASSSFTYEQYF. CDR3 coding DNA: TGTGCCAGCAGCTCCTTCACCTACGAGCAGTACTTC. The chain carries TRBV7-8 and TRBJ2-7; no clear D gene. Per the germline V gene, CDR1 is SGHVS and CDR2 is FQNEAQ. Trimming removed 4 bases from V and 2 bases from J, with 6 bases in between. The CDR3 has 12 residues.

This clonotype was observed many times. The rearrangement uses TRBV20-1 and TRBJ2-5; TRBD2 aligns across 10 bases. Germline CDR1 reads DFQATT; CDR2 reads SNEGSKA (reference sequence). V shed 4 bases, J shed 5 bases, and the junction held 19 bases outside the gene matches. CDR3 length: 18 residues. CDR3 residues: CSAIGASGGWEWFETQYF. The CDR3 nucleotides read TGCAGTGCTATAGGCGCTAGCGGGGGTTGGGAATGGTTCGAGACCCAGTACTTC.

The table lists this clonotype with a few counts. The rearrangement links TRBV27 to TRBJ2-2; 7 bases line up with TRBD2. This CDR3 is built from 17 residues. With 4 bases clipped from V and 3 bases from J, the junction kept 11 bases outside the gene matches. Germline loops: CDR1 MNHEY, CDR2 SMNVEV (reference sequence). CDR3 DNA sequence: TGTGCCAGCAGTTCACTTTCCCGGACTAGTTACACCGGGGAGCTGTTTTTT. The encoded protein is CASSSLSRTSYTGELFF.

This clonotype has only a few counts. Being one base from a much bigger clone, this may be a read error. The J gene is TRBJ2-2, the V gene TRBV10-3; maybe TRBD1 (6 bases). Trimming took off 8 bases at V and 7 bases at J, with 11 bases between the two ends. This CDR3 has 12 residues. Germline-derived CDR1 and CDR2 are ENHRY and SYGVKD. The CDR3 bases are TGTGCCATCGGCCAGGGGTTCGGGGAGCTGTTTTTT. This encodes CAIGQGFGELFF.

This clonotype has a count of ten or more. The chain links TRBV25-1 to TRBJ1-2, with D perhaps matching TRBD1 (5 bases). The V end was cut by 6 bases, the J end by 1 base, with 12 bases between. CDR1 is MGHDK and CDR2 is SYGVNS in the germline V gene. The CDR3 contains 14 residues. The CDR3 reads CASRNPGGNYGYTF. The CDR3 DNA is TGTGCCAGCAGGAACCCCGGGGGTAACTATGGCTACACCTTC.

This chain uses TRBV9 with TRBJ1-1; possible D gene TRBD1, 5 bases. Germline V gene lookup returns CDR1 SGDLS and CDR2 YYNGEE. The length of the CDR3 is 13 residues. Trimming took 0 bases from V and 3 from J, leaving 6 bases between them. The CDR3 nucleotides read TGTGCCAGCAGCGTAGTAGGGGACACTGAAGCTTTCTTT. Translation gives CASSVVGDTEAFF.

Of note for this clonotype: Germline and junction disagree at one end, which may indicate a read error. CDR3 sequence: CASSYRASSSYNEQIF. As DNA, the CDR3 is TGCGCCAGCAGCTATAGGGCCTCGAGCTCCTACAATGAGCAGATCTTC. The chain combines TRBV5-1 with TRBJ2-1; D not certain. Germline V gene lookup returns CDR1 SGHRS and CDR2 YFSETQ. The CDR3 sequence is 16 residues long.

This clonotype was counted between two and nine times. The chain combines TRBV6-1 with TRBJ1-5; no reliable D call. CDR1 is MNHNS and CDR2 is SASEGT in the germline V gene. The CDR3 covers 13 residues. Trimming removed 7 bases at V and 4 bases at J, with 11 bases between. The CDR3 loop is CASKWDPNQPQHF. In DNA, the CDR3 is TGTGCCAGCAAGTGGGATCCGAATCAGCCCCAGCATTTT.

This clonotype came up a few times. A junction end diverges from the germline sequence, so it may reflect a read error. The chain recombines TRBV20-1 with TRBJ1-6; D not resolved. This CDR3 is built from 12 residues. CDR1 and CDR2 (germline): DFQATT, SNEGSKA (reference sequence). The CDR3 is CSARDLNSPLHF. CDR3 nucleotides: TGCAGTGCTCGAGACCTAAATTCACCCCTCCACTTT.

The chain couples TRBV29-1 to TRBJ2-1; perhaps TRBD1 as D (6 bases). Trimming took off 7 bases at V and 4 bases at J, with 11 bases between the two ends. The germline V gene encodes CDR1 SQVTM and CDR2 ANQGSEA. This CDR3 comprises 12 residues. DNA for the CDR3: TGCAGCGGGATAGGGGGATACAATGAGCAGTTCTTC. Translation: CSGIGGYNEQFF.

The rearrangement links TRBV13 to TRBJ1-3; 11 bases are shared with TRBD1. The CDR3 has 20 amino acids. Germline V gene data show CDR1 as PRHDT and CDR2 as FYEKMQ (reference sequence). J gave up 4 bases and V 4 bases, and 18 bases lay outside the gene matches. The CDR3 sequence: CASSSEPFFGTGGIGNTIYF. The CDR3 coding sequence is TGTGCCAGCAGCTCTGAACCATTTTTCGGGACAGGGGGGATCGGAAACACCATATATTTT.